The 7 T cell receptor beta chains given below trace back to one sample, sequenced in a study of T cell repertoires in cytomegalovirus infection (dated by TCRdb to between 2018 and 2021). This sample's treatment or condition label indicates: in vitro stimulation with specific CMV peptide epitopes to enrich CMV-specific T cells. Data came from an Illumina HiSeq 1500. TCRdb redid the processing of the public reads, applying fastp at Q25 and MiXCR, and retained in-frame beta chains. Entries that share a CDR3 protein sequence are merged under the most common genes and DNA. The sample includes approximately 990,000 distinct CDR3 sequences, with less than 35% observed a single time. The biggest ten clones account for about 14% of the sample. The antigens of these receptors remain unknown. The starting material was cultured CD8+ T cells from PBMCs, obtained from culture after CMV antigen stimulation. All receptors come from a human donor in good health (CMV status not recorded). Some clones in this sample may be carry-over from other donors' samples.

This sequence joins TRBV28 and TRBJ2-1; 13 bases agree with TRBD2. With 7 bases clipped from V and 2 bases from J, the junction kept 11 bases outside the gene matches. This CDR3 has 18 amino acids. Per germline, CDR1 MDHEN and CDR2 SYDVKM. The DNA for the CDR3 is TGTGCCAGCAACCCACAGGGACTAGCGGGAATTACCTACAATGAGCAGTTCTTC. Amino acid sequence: CASNPQGLAGITYNEQFF. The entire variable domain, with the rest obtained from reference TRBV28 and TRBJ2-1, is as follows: DVKVTQSSRYLVKRTGEKVFLECVQDMDHENMFWYRQDPGLGLRLIYFSYDVKMKEKGDIPEGYSVSREKKERFSLILESASTNQTSMYLCASNPQGLAGITYNEQFFGPGTRLTVL.

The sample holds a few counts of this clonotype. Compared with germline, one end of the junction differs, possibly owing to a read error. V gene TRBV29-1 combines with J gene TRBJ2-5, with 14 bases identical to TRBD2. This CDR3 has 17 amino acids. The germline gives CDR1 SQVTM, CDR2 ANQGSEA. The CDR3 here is CSVEGLAGGWVLETQYF. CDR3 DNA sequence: TGCAGCGTGGAAGGACTAGCGGGGGGTTGGGTGTTAGAGACCCAGTACTTC.

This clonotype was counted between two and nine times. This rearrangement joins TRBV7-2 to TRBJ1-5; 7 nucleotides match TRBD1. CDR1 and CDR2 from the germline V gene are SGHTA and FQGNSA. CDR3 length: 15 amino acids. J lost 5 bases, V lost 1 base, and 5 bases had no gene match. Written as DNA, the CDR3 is TGTGCCAGCAGCTTAGATGGGACAGCCTATCAGCCCCAGCATTTT. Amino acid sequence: CASSLDGTAYQPQHF.

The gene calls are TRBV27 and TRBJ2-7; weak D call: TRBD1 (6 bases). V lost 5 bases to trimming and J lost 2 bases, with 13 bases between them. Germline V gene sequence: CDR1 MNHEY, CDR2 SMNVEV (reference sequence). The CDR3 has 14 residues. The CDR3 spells CASSPTGNPYEQYF. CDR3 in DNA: TGTGCCAGCAGTCCCACAGGGAACCCCTACGAGCAGTACTTC.

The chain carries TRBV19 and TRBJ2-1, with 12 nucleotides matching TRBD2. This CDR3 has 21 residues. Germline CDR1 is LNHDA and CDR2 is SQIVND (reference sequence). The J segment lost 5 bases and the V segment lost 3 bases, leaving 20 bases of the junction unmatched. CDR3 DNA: TGTGCCAGTAGTATTAGACTAGCGGGGGCCGGACGAAGGAATCCGAACAATGAGCAGTTCTTC. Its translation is CASSIRLAGAGRRNPNNEQFF.

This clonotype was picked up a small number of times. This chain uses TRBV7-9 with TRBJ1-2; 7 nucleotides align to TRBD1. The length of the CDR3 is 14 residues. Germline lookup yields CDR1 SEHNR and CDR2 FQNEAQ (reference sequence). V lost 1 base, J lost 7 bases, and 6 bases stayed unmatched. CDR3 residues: CASSLGDSIRGYTF. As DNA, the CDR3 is TGTGCCAGCAGCTTAGGGGACAGCATCCGTGGCTACACCTTC.

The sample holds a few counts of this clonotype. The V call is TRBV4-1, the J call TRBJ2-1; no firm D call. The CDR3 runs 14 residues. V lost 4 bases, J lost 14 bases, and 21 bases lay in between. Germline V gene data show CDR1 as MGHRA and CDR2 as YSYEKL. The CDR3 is CASSLPSGEELEFF. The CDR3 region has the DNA TGCGCCAGCAGCCTCCCCTCCGGTGAAGAGCTGGAGTTCTTC.